This entry describes one T cell receptor (beta chain). Its antigen is still unknown. This record belongs to a study of shared clonotypes between healthy human individuals. General study findings and limits: Shared across a few donors were around 5% of the naive CD4 clonotypes.

Every subset's genomic DNA went evenly onto several immunoSEQ plates. TCRdb's copy holds only in-frame clones and misses some; the assay was immunoSEQ multiplex PCR. The table has around 2,000,000 clones, over 85% seen once. With 0 bases removed from V and 7 bases from J, the gap between germline ends came to 14 bases. Germline CDR1 reads SGDLS; CDR2 reads YYNGEE. The CDR3 is 16 residues long. This chain joins TRBV9 and TRBJ1-6, with D possibly TRBD1 on 5 matching bases. Material for sequencing was naive CD4+ T cells sorted from blood. Subset denoted: CD45RA+ positively selected. This TCR was sampled from a man aged 18 to 35 in good health. The CDR3 spells CASSVEAGTVNSPLHF. CDR3 bases: TGTGCCAGCAGCGTAGAAGCGGGGACCGTGAATTCACCCCTCCACTTT.